This T cell receptor beta chain comes out of a study of T cells in Graves' hyperthyroidism and ophthalmopathy. Findings and caveats of the study: Appearing also in blood were most of the thyroid clonotypes expanded above 0.001. Ophthalmopathy was model-predicted a median roughly six months pre-onset.

There are a few counts of this clonotype. Its matching antigen is unknown. RNA transcripts provided the source from which TCR beta CDR3 regions were amplified. The HTBI primer set drove a first-round RT-PCR of the TCR CDR3. TCRdb reanalysed the multiplex PCR reads using MiXCR and keeps one entry per CDR3 protein. The table shows approximately 300,000 distinct CDR3 sequences, with about 19% occurring only once. The germline CDR1 and CDR2 sequences are SEHNR and FQNEAQ (reference sequence). CDR3 length equals 16 residues. With 4 bases removed from V and 5 bases from J, the gap between germline ends came to 15 bases. Ophthalmopathy in the patients scored at least 3 on Clinical Activity Score and at least 4 on NOSPECS grade, lasting under 3 months.

Source material: blood. This TCR came from a man aged 45-60 years with Graves' ophthalmopathy. The rearrangement uses TRBV7-9 and TRBJ1-6; D uncertain. The CDR3 here is CASSSLGGENNSPLHF. The DNA for the CDR3 is TGTGCCAGCAGCTCACTGGGTGGTGAAAATAATTCACCCCTCCACTTT.